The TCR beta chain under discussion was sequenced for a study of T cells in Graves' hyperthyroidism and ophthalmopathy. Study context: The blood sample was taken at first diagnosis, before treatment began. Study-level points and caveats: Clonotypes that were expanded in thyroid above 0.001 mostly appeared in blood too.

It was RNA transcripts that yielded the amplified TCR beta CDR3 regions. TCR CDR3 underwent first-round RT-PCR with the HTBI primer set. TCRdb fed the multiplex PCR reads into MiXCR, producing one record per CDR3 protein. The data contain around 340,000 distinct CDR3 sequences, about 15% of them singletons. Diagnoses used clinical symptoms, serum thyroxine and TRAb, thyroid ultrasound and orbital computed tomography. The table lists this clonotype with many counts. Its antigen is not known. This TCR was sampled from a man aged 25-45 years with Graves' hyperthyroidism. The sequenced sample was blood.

CDR3 residues: CASSHIVAVGTDTQYF. The CDR3 bases are TGTGCCAGCAGCCACATCGTAGCGGTTGGCACAGATACGCAGTATTTT. The chain combines TRBV3-1 with TRBJ2-3; TRBD2 is a possible D gene (6 bases). The V gene lost 3 bases and the J gene lost 1 base, with 14 bases spanning the gap. The CDR3 has 16 amino acids. Germline V gene lookup returns CDR1 LGHDT and CDR2 YNNKEL (reference sequence).